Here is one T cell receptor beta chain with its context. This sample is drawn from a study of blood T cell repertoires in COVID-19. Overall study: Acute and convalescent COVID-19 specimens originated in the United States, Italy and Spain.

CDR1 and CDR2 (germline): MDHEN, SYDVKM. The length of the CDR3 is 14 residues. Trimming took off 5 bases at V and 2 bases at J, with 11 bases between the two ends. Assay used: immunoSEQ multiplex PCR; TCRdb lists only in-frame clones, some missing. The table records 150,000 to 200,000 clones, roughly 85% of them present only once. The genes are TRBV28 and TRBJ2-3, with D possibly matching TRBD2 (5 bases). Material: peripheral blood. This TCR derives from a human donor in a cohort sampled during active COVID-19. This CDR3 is CASSAGGDTDTQYF. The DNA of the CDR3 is TGTGCCAGCAGTGCAGGAGGCGACACAGATACGCAGTATTTT.